This T cell receptor beta chain emerged from a study of cytomegalovirus exposure and HLA in healthy donors. Study-wide results and limits: What a later analysis showed was that several of the most significant clusters appeared linked to common viral pathogens.

CDR1 is SQVTM and CDR2 is ANQGSEA in the germline V gene. The CDR3 has 16 residues. Trimming took 3 bases from V and 4 from J, leaving 20 bases between them. The PCR contained 60 Vbeta and 13 Jbeta primers. Generated by immunoSEQ multiplex PCR, the TCRdb table keeps only in-frame clones and is missing some. The top ten hold roughly 8.3% of the sample, which has 110,000 or so clones, about 64% seen once. Of note for this clone: Antigen specificity is unknown.

V gene TRBV29-1 combines with J gene TRBJ2-3, with D tentatively TRBD2 (7 bases). The TCR sequence derives from a man aged 18 to 29 in good health and CMV-seropositive. Sample: PBMCs. The CDR3 bases are TGCAGCGTTGACCCCGTCCGGGGGGCCGGGGCAGATACGCAGTATTTT. Its protein product is CSVDPVRGAGADTQYF.